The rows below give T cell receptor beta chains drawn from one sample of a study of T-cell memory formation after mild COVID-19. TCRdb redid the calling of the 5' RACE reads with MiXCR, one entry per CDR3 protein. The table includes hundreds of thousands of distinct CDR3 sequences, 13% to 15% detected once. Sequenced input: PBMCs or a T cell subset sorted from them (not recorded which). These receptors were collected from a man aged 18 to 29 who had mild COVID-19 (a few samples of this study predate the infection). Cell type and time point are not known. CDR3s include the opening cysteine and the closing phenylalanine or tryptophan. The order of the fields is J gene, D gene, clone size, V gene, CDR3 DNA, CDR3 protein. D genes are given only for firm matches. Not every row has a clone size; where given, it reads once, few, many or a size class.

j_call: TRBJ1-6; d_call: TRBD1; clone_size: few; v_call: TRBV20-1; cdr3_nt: TGCAGTGCCGGGACAGCAGATTCACCCCTCCACTTT; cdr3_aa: CSAGTADSPLHF
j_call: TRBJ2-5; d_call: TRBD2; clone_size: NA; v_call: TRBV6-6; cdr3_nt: TGTGCCAGCAGTTACTTCGGGGGGGCCCCAGAGACCCAGTACTTC; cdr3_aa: CASSYFGGAPETQYF
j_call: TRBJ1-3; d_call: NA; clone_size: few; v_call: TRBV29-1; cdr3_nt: TGCAGCGTCGTACAGCGAAACACCATATATTTT; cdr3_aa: CSVVQRNTIYF
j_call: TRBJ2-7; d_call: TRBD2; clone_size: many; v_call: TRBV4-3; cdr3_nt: TGCGCCAGCAGCCAAGACCCTAGCGGAGGCTACGAGCAGTACTTC; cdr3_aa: CASSQDPSGGYEQYF
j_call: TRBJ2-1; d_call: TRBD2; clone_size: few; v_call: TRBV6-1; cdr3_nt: TGTGCCAGCAGTGAAGTCGGGGGGTCCTACAATGAGCAGTTCTTC; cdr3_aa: CASSEVGGSYNEQFF
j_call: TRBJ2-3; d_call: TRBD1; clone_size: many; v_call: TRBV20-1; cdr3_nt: TGCAGTGAACAGGGGGCCGGAGATACGCAGTATTTT; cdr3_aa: CSEQGAGDTQYF
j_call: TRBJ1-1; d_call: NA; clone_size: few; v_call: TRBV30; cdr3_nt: TGTGCCTGGAACGAAGGCGGGACTAACACTGAAGCTTTCTTT; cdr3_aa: CAWNEGGTNTEAFF
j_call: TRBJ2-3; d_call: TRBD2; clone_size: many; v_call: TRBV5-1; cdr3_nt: TGCGCCAGCAGCCTTAGCGGGGGGACTAGCACAGATACGCAGTATTTT; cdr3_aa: CASSLSGGTSTDTQYF
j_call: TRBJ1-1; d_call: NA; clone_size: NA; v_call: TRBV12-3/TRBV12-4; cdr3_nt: TGTGCCAGCAGTTTTACCGGGGACACTGAAGCTTTCTTT; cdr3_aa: CASSFTGDTEAFF
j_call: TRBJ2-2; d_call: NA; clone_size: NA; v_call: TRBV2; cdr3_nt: TGTGCCAGCAGCGGGGTCAGCAACACCGGGGAGCTGTTTTTT; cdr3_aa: CASSGVSNTGELFF
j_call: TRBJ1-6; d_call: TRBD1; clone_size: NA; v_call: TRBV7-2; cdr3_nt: TGTGCCAGCAGCTTTTACGGGACAGACGGTTCACCCCTCCACTTT; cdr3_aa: CASSFYGTDGSPLHF
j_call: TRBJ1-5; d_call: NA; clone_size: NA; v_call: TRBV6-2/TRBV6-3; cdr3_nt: TGTGCCAGCAGTTACTCTTTGGGTAATCAGCCCCAGCATTTT; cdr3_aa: CASSYSLGNQPQHF
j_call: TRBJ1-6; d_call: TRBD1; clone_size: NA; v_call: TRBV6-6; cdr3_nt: TGTGCCAGCAGTCCCTTTGTCCCAGGGGGCTCCTATAATTCACCCCTCCACTTT; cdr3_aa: CASSPFVPGGSYNSPLHF
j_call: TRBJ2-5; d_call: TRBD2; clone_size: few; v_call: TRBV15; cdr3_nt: TGTGCCACCAGCAGACCGGGACTAGCGGGAGAGACCCAGTACTTC; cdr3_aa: CATSRPGLAGETQYF
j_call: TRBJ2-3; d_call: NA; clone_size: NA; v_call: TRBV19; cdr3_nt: TGTGCCAATTGGGGAGACCCGTCGGATACGCAGTATTTT; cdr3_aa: CANWGDPSDTQYF
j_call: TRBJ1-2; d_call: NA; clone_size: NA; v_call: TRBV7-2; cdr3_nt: TGTGCCAGCAGCAACCGGCGGATTGCCTGGGGCTACACCTTC; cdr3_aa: CASSNRRIAWGYTF
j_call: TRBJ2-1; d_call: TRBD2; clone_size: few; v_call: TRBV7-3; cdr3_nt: TGTGCCAGCAGCCCCGTGGGGGGGGTCAATGAGCAGTTCTTC; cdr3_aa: CASSPVGGVNEQFF
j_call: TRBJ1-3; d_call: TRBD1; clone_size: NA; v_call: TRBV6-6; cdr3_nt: TGTGCCAGCACCGGGGACAGGACCACCTCTGGAAACACCATATATTTT; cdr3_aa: CASTGDRTTSGNTIYF
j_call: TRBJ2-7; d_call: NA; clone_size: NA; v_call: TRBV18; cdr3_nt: TGTGCCAGCTCACCCGCCCGGGGCTACGAGCAGTACTTC; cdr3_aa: CASSPARGYEQYF
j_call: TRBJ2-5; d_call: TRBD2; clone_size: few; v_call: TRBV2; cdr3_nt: TGTGCCAGCAGTCAGACTAGCTCCGCAAAGACCCAGTACTTC; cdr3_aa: CASSQTSSAKTQYF
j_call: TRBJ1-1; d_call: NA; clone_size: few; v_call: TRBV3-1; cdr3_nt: TGTGCCAGCAGCGACGAAGGATCTGGGATTGAAGCTTTCTTT; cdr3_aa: CASSDEGSGIEAFF
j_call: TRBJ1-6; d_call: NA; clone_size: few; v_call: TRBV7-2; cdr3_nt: TGTGCCAGCAGCTCTTCCCCCGGGACAATAGGATCACCCCTCCACTTT; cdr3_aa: CASSSSPGTIGSPLHF